The clone carrying this TCR beta chain was seen ten or more times. This specimen comes from a study of T-cell memory formation after mild COVID-19. Trimming cost V 4 bases and J 3 bases; bases outside gene matches: 12. Per germline, CDR1 SQVTM and CDR2 ANQGSEA. CDR3 length: 15 amino acids. TCRdb itself ran the 5' RACE reads through MiXCR, one entry per CDR3 protein. The sample yields around 140,000 distinct CDR3 sequences, about 6% seen once. The sample comprised PBMCs or a T cell subset sorted from them (not recorded which). The clonotype comes from an adult woman who had mild COVID-19 (a few samples of this study predate the infection). Cell type and time point are not known. This rearrangement joins TRBV29-1 to TRBJ2-7; TRBD2 aligns across 7 bases. CDR3 coding DNA: TGCAGCGTTGGGGGGGGTGCAGATGGATTCTACGAGCAGTACTTC. It specifies CSVGGGADGFYEQYF.